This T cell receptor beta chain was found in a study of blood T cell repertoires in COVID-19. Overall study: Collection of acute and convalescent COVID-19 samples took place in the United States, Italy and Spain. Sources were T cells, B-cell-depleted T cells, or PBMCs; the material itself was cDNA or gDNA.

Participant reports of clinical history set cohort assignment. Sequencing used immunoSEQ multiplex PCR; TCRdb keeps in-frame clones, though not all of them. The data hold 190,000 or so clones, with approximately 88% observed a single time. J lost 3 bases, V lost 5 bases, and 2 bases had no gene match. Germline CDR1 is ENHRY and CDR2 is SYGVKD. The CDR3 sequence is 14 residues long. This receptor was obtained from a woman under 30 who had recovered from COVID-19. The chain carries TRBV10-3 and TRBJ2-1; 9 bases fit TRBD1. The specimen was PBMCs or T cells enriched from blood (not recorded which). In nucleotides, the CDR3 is TGTGCCATCAGTTCGGACAGGGGCTACAATGAGCAGTTCTTC. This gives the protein CAISSDRGYNEQFF.